The count of the clone carrying this TCR beta chain is one. Its target is unknown. The entry originates in a study of OX40 agonist ivuxolimab in advanced cancers. Study at large: Dose-escalation patients had hepatocellular carcinoma, melanoma, renal cell or head and neck cancer.

Study conclusions and caveats: The authors also found low normalized T-cell clonal expansion in some nonresponders. On average, CD8+ T cells had more expanded clones than CD4+. Doses of 0.1 to 3.0 mg/kg were accompanied by clonal expansion of CD4+ and CD8+ blood T cells by week 6.

Here immunoSEQ multiplex PCR was the method, and the copy in TCRdb shows in-frame clones only, minus some. Among over 15,000 clones listed, around 79% were seen once. This clonotype was sampled from an adult with an advanced solid tumor such as melanoma, head and neck, liver or kidney cancer. The material was CD4+ or CD8+ T cells sorted from blood, obtained in a trial of the OX40 agonist ivuxolimab.

CDR3 sequence reads: CASSLFDSNQPQHF. As DNA, the CDR3 is TGTGCCAGCAGCTTATTCGATAGCAATCAGCCCCAGCATTTT. V is TRBV5-6 and J is TRBJ1-5; D unresolved. Germline V CDR1 and CDR2: SGHDT, YYEEEE. V was pared by 2 bases and J by 0 bases, with 6 bases between. This CDR3 is built from 14 residues.